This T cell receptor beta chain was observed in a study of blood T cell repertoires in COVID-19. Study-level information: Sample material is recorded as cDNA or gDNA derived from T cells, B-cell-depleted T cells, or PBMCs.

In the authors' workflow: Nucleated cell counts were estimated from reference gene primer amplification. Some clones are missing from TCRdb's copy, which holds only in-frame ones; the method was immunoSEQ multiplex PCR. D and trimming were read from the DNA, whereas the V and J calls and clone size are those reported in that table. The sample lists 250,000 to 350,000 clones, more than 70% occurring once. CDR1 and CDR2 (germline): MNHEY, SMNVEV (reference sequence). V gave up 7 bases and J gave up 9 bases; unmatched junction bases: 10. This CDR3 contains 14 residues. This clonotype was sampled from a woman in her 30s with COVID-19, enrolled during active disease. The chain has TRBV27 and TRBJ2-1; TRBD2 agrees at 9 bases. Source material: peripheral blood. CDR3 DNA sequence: TGTGCCAGCATACAGGGTGGACTAGCGAGTGAGCAGTTCTTC. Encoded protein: CASIQGGLASEQFF.